This T cell receptor beta chain comes out of a study of PD-1 blockade in classical Hodgkin lymphoma. For the study at large: Patients were dosed intravenously with nivolumab at 3 mg/kg every 2 weeks. Broader study findings: Newly diagnosed patients reportedly trailed healthy donors in baseline TCR diversity.

Each patient's relapse followed autologous stem cell transplantation, and brentuximab vedotin exposure varied. V gave up 6 bases and J gave up 1 base, with 6 bases separating them. CDR1 WSHSY and CDR2 SAAADI come from the germline V gene. CDR3 size: 12 residues. TCRdb keeps only in-frame clones here, not all; method: immunoSEQ multiplex PCR. Seen here are under 15,000 clones, 84% observed once, and the top ten hold 20% to 30%. On this clone itself: Its target is unknown.

This rearrangement joins TRBV10-2 to TRBJ1-1, with D unresolved. This TCR derives from a human donor with classical Hodgkin lymphoma. The sequenced sample was peripheral blood mononuclear cells (PBMCs), obtained at baseline. This CDR3 is CASSGGNTEAFF. The DNA of the CDR3 is TGCGCCAGCAGCGGAGGGAACACTGAAGCTTTCTTT.